Listed below are T cell receptor beta chains from one sample, sequenced in a study of T cells in Graves' hyperthyroidism and ophthalmopathy. TCRdb re-analysed the multiplex PCR reads in MiXCR, keeping a single row per CDR3 protein. The table has a few hundred thousand distinct CDR3 sequences, approximately 23% seen once. What was sequenced was blood. These receptor sequences come from a woman in her sixties or seventies with Graves' ophthalmopathy. The CDR3 runs from the conserved cysteine through the conserved F or W. A D gene is named only where the DNA matches it firmly. Some rows mark clone size as missing; the rest say once, few, many or name a class of expanded clone.

d_gene	v_gene	j_gene	abundance	CDR3aa	CDR3nt
TRBD2	TRBV6-7	TRBJ2-1	few	CASSYPGTSGGSSYNEQFF	TGTGCCAGCAGTTACCCCGGGACTAGCGGGGGTAGTTCCTACAATGAGCAGTTCTTC
NA	TRBV13	TRBJ2-7	NA	CASSLWQTSYEQYF	TGTGCCAGCAGCTTATGGCAGACGTCCTACGAGCAGTACTTC
TRBD1	TRBV7-8	TRBJ2-7	NA	CASGASGGSYEQYF	TGTGCCAGCGGAGCTTCAGGGGGCTCCTACGAGCAGTACTTC
NA	TRBV2	TRBJ1-6	NA	CASSVEGDNSPLHF	TGTGCCAGCAGTGTAGAGGGTGATAATTCACCCCTCCACTTT
TRBD2	TRBV6-1	TRBJ2-1	few	CASKKPGLAGSYNEQFF	TGTGCCAGCAAAAAACCGGGACTAGCGGGTTCCTACAATGAGCAGTTCTTC
NA	TRBV12-3/TRBV12-4	TRBJ2-7	NA	CASSLSYGSYEQYF	TGTGCCAGCAGTTTAAGTTATGGGTCCTACGAGCAGTACTTC
TRBD1	TRBV2	TRBJ2-3	NA	CASSGPGTGREDTQYF	TGTGCCAGCAGTGGCCCCGGGACAGGGCGAGAAGATACGCAGTATTTT
NA	TRBV7-2	TRBJ2-3	many	CASRPPRDTQYF	TGTGCCAGCAGGCCCCCTAGGGATACGCAGTATTTT
NA	TRBV7-9	TRBJ1-1	NA	CASTLSGGDTEAFF	TGTGCCAGCACCCTGTCGGGGGGGGACACTGAAGCTTTCTTT
TRBD2	TRBV20-1	TRBJ2-1	NA	CSARVFGLARSNEQFF	TGCAGTGCTAGAGTTTTTGGACTAGCTAGGAGCAATGAGCAGTTCTTC
NA	TRBV19	TRBJ2-5	few	CASASSSGGGETQYF	TGTGCCAGTGCCTCATCGAGCGGAGGGGGAGAGACCCAGTACTTC
NA	TRBV6-1	TRBJ1-1	many	CASSEGGVGNTEAFF	TGTGCCAGCAGTGAAGGTGGGGTCGGGAACACTGAAGCTTTCTTT
TRBD1	TRBV5-1	TRBJ1-2	NA	CASSRGQGGDGYTF	TGCGCCAGCAGCCGGGGACAGGGAGGGGATGGCTACACCTTC